This T cell receptor beta chain was obtained from a study of T cell responses to AZD1222 COVID-19 vaccine. Study at large: Doses given second, at about 4 or about 12 weeks, were pooled.

About this clone: Its cognate antigen is unknown.

The table came from immunoSEQ multiplex PCR; TCRdb's copy has only in-frame clones and leaves some out. Here the sample spans roughly 170,000 clones, around 87% being singletons. From germline, CDR1 is KGHSH and CDR2 LQKENI. V was pared by 6 bases and J by 1 base, with 14 bases between. The CDR3 has 15 residues. Study conclusions and caveats: Vaccine-associated CD4 TCRs spanned spike, dominant at 160-218 and 743-854. Among the donors, most were white British and more were female, and clonal diversity was possibly underestimated. A reported finding is that nearly half of spike-specific TCRs target unmutated variant regions.

The clonotype was recovered from an adult in good health. This chain links TRBV18 with TRBJ2-3; D is ambiguous. The sample was peripheral blood, taken on day 0 of AZD1222 vaccination. The CDR3 DNA reads TGTGCCAGCTCGCGAAGGCGCGATGGCACAGATACGCAGTATTTT. Encoded protein: CASSRRRDGTDTQYF.